This TCR beta chain was found in a study of radiation and T cells in renal cell carcinoma. Study-wide points: In blood, top tumor clones expanded by 2 weeks, shrinking by 4. Pretreatment tumor biopsies were lacking, so baseline clonotypes are unknown.

The germline V gene encodes CDR1 MNHEY and CDR2 SMNVEV (reference sequence). The germline V and J ends were trimmed by 3 bases and 1 base, with 6 bases remaining between them. The CDR3 length is 13 residues. Concerning this clone itself: What it recognizes is unknown.

This sample's time point: baseline pretreatment blood. Treatment here: 15 Gy SBRT to primary tumor, nephrectomy 4 weeks later. Radiation-treated patients gave blood at baseline, week 2 and week 4. Some clones are missing from TCRdb's copy, which holds only in-frame ones; the method was immunoSEQ multiplex PCR. The data show some 140,000 clones, with 70% to 90% seen just once and about 12% held by the top ten. The chain has TRBV27 and TRBJ1-1, with D unclear. This TCR derives from a woman aged 45-65 years with renal cell carcinoma. Sequencing used blood, obtained from a patient whose treatment included radiotherapy and nephrectomy. CDR3 sequence: CASSLGGNTEAFF. The CDR3 DNA sequence: TGTGCCAGCAGTTTGGGCGGGAACACTGAAGCTTTCTTT.